This T cell receptor (beta chain) was sequenced in a study of shared clonotypes between healthy human individuals. Every subset's genomic DNA went evenly onto several immunoSEQ plates. The method was immunoSEQ multiplex PCR; TCRdb's version includes in-frame clones alone and lacks a portion of them. The profile shows about 690,000 clones, 90% of them singletons. This CDR3 spans 14 amino acids. J was trimmed by 6 bases and V by 3 bases; bases with no gene match: 4. The germline V gene encodes CDR1 MDHEN and CDR2 SYDVKM. The clonotype was recovered from a man younger than 30 in good health. Some clones in this sample may be carry-over from other donors' samples. This chain connects TRBV28 to TRBJ1-1, with TRBD1 matching 10 bases. The sequenced sample consisted of memory CD8+ T cells from PBMCs. The subset: CD45RO+ cells pooled with CCR7-negative TemRA cells. In nucleotides, the CDR3 is TGTGCCAGCAGTTTCCCGGGACAGGGGTCTGAAGCTTTCTTT. This codes for CASSFPGQGSEAFF.